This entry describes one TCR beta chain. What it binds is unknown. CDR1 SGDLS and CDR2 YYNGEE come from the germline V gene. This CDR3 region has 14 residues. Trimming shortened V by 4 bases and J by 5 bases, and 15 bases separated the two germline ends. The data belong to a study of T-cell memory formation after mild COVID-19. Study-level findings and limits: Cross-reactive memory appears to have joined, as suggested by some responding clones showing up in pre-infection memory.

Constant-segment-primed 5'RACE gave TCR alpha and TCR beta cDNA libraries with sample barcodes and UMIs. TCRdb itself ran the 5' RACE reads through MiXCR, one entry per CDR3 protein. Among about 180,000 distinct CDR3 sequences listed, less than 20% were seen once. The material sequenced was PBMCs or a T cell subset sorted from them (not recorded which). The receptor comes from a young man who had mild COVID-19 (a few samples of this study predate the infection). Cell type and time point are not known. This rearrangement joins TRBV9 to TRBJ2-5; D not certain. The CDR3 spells CASSPSNGGETQYF. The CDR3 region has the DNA TGTGCCAGCAGCCCCAGCAACGGTGGGGAGACCCAGTACTTC.